This T cell receptor beta chain was sequenced during a study of cytomegalovirus exposure and HLA in healthy donors. The PCR made use of 60 Vbeta and 13 Jbeta primers. Per the original methods: Among the unique TCR beta chains that a later analysis counted, about 86 million in all, 10 million to 14 million were shared. Data came from immunoSEQ multiplex PCR; TCRdb stores just in-frame clones and leaves some out. V and J calls plus clone size are reproduced from that table; the DNA served to infer D and trimming. The table includes about 150,000 clones, 60% to 80% detected once. The CDR3 contains 14 residues. Germline V gives CDR1 MNHEY, CDR2 SVGAGI. Trimming took off 0 bases at V and 7 bases at J, with 12 bases between the two ends.

This receptor was identified in a male donor in good health and CMV-seronegative. The sample taken for sequencing was PBMCs. The chain couples TRBV6-5 to TRBJ2-5; D is perhaps TRBD1 (6 bases). The CDR3 DNA reads TGTGCCAGCAGTTACTCGACGGGCAGGGGGACCCAGTACTTC. Amino acids: CASSYSTGRGTQYF.